Following are 17 T cell receptor beta chains from one sample sequenced in a study of blood T cells in healthy people across ages. Next came a second PCR, run for roughly 6 to 11 cycles, which used a sample-barcoded 5' primer along with a J-beta primer mix. MiXCR was run by TCRdb on the 5' RACE reads, yielding one entry per CDR3 protein. The sample lists around 800,000 distinct CDR3 sequences, around a quarter occurring once. This same sample was also part of a study on T cells of mothers and their children.

The specimen sequenced was blood. These receptors all stem from a boy between 10 and 17 years old in good health.

CDR3 bases: TGTGCCAGCAGCCCCCCGGGGGCGTCCTACAATGAGCAGTTCTTC. Amino acids: CASSPPGASYNEQFF. V gene TRBV7-8 combines with J gene TRBJ2-1; D may be TRBD1 or TRBD2 (6 bases each). The V end lost 5 bases, the J end lost 1 base, and 12 bases lay between the germline ends. From germline, CDR1 is SGHVS and CDR2 FQNEAQ. The CDR3 contains 15 residues.

The sample holds a few counts of this clonotype. This rearrangement joins TRBV9 to TRBJ1-3; no reliable D call. Germline values: CDR1 SGDLS, CDR2 YYNGEE. CDR3 size: 13 residues. V lost 6 bases and J lost 3, with 10 bases in between. The CDR3 is CASNVKFGNTIYF. Written as DNA, the CDR3 is TGTGCCAGCAACGTTAAGTTTGGAAACACCATATATTTT.

To note about this clonotype: The CDR3 ends on some other residue instead of the conserved phenylalanine or tryptophan, so this is likely a read error. DNA of the CDR3: TGCGCCAGCAGCACCCGGGGGGACAGAGCGAACACTGAAGCTTTCCTT. It translates to CASSTRGDRANTEAFL. This sequence joins TRBV5-1 and TRBJ1-1, with 7 nucleotides matching TRBD1. The J segment lost 1 base and the V segment lost 4 bases, leaving 10 bases of the junction unmatched. The CDR3 runs to 16 residues. Germline assignment: CDR1 SGHRS and CDR2 YFSETQ.

This clonotype has only a few counts. The rearrangement links TRBV24-1 to TRBJ2-5; D perhaps matches TRBD2 (5 bases). The DNA end lines up better with TRBJ2-7; the J call may be wrong. Per the germline V gene, CDR1 is KGHDR and CDR2 is SFDVKD. This CDR3 comprises 13 residues. CDR3 sequence: CATSDSVRDEQYF. The CDR3 nucleotides are TGTGCCACCAGTGATTCGGTGCGGGACGAGCAGTACTTC.

This chain connects TRBV12-5 to TRBJ2-5; D tentatively reads TRBD1 or TRBD2 (5 bases each). CDR1 and CDR2 from the germline V gene are LGHNT and FRNRAP. The ends were cut back, 5 bases at V and 5 bases at J, with 15 bases in the middle. The CDR3 has 14 residues. CDR3 region: CASGPDAGSETQYF. CDR3 sequence (DNA): TGTGCTAGTGGTCCCGACGCAGGGAGCGAGACCCAGTACTTC.

This clonotype occurred a few times. The chain recombines TRBV12-3 or TRBV12-4 with TRBJ2-1; TRBD1 matches at 7 bases. Trimming removed 7 bases from V and 4 bases from J; junction bases left unmatched: 7. CDR3 length: 14 amino acids. As DNA, the CDR3 is TGTGCCAGCATCGGACAGGACCTATACAATGAGCAGTTCTTC. Its protein product is CASIGQDLYNEQFF.

The chain carries TRBV5-1 and TRBJ2-5, with a weak D call TRBD2 (5 bases). CDR3 length equals 12 residues. Germline-derived CDR1 and CDR2 are SGHRS and YFSETQ. V lost 5 bases and J 4 bases, leaving 9 bases between the germline ends. The CDR3 DNA reads TGCGCCAGCAGACGGGCGGGAGAGACCCAGTACTTC. Its translation is CASRRAGETQYF.

A few counts support this clonotype. The V gene is TRBV3-1, the J gene TRBJ1-5, with 9 bases matching TRBD1. Germline V CDR1 and CDR2: LGHDT, YNNKEL (reference sequence). The CDR3 sequence is 14 residues long. J lost 6 bases, V lost 4 bases, and 4 bases had no gene match. DNA of the CDR3: TGTGCCAGCAGCCTGGGACAGGGCCTTCAGCCCCAGCATTTT. It specifies CASSLGQGLQPQHF.

The chain couples TRBV20-1 to TRBJ2-1; 7 positions match TRBD1. J gave up 14 bases and V 6 bases, and 10 bases lay outside the gene matches. Per germline, CDR1 DFQATT and CDR2 SNEGSKA (reference sequence). This CDR3 comprises 11 residues. The CDR3 protein is CSAKQGLWEFF. CDR3 DNA sequence: TGCAGTGCGAAACAGGGGCTATGGGAGTTCTTC.

There are a few counts of this clonotype. The J gene is TRBJ2-1, the V gene TRBV7-9; 8 nucleotides align to TRBD2. Per the germline V gene, CDR1 is SEHNR and CDR2 is FQNEAQ (reference sequence). The J segment lost 4 bases and the V segment lost 3 bases, leaving 17 bases of the junction unmatched. CDR3 length: 19 amino acids. The CDR3 here is CASSFHGIGGVLSYNEQFF. The CDR3 DNA reads as TGTGCCAGCAGCTTTCATGGAATCGGGGGGGTCCTTTCATACAATGAGCAGTTCTTC. Variable domain in full (rest from reference TRBV7-9 and TRBJ2-1): DTGVSQNPRHKITKRGQNVTFRCDPISEHNRLYWYRQTLGQGPEFLTYFQNEAQLEKSRLLSDRFSAERPKGSFSTLEIQRTEQGDSAMYLCASSFHGIGGVLSYNEQFFGPGTRLTVL.

V usage is TRBV2 and J usage is TRBJ2-3; the D gene could be TRBD1 or TRBD2 (6 bases each). This CDR3 comprises 16 residues. V gave up 3 bases and J gave up 0 bases, with 13 bases separating them. Germline V CDR1 and CDR2: SNHLY, FYNNEI. The CDR3 spells CASSEGGGGSTDTQYF. The CDR3 nucleotides are TGTGCCAGCAGTGAGGGTGGAGGGGGAAGCACAGATACGCAGTATTTT.

The V and J genes are TRBV11-1 and TRBJ2-7; 8 bases are a match to TRBD1. J gave up 6 bases and V 3 bases, and 7 bases lay outside the gene matches. The CDR3 covers 14 residues. The germline CDR1 and CDR2 sequences are SGHAT and FQDESV (reference sequence). CDR3 DNA sequence: TGTGCCAGCAGCTTCGGGACAGGAATGGGCGAGCAGTACTTC. Translated, it gives CASSFGTGMGEQYF.

The rearrangement links TRBV20-1 to TRBJ2-7; D might be TRBD2 (6 bases). There are 13 residues in the CDR3. Germline assignment: CDR1 DFQATT and CDR2 SNEGSKA (reference sequence). With 3 bases removed from V and 7 bases from J, the gap between germline ends came to 16 bases. As DNA, the CDR3 is TGCAGTGCTAGGGTGGGGGGTGTAGGGGAGCAGTACTTC. Translated, it gives CSARVGGVGEQYF.

Of note for this clonotype: Just one base apart from a much larger clone, this may be a read error. The chain uses TRBV2 and TRBJ2-7; 7 bases fit TRBD1. V gave up 3 bases and J gave up 4 bases; unmatched junction bases: 3. The CDR3 is 13 amino acids. Germline-derived CDR1 and CDR2 are SNHLY and FYNNEI. CDR3 sequence (DNA): TGTGCCAGCAGTGAGGGACAGAGATACGAGCAGTACTTC. This translates into CASSEGQRYEQYF.

The chain combines TRBV2 with TRBJ2-7; no firm D call. Trimming took off 6 bases at V and 3 bases at J, with 9 bases between the two ends. This CDR3 is built from 12 residues. Germline V gives CDR1 SNHLY, CDR2 FYNNEI. CDR3 region: CASSYARYEQYF. The CDR3 nucleotides read TGTGCCAGCAGCTACGCCCGCTACGAGCAGTACTTC. The full variable domain, with the rest looked up from reference TRBV2 and TRBJ2-7, is EPEVTQTPSHQVTQMGQEVILRCVPISNHLYFYWYRQILGQKVEFLVSFYNNEISEKSEIFDDQFSVERPDGSNFTLKIRSTKLEDSAMYFCASSYARYEQYFGPGTRLTVT.

This chain joins TRBV7-2 and TRBJ1-4, with TRBD1 identical over 7 bases. This CDR3 comprises 15 residues. V was pared by 1 base and J by 8 bases, with 7 bases of the junction left unmatched. Germline assignment: CDR1 SGHTA and CDR2 FQGNSA. This CDR3 is CASSLVSGGDEKLFF. CDR3 DNA: TGTGCCAGCAGCTTAGTCTCAGGGGGAGACGAAAAACTGTTTTTT.

The chain joins TRBV12-5 to TRBJ2-1; D unclear. Looked up from germline, CDR1 is LGHNT and CDR2 is FRNRAP. CDR3 length equals 13 residues. V lost 0 bases and J lost 8, with 8 bases in between. The CDR3 sequence is CASGLVMGDEQFF. In nucleotides, the CDR3 is TGTGCTAGTGGTTTGGTAATGGGCGATGAGCAGTTCTTC.